A single sample is the source of the 26 T cell receptor beta chains below, sequenced in a study of blood T cell repertoires in COVID-19. Assay: immunoSEQ multiplex PCR; the TCRdb copy retains only in-frame clones and omits some. This table holds a few hundred thousand clones, around four fifths found once. Sequencing was performed on peripheral blood. The receptors were gathered from a woman between 55 and 75 years old who had recovered from COVID-19.

The gene calls are TRBV5-4 and TRBJ2-1, with a possible D match to TRBD1 (5 bases). The CDR3 extends over 15 amino acids. CDR1 is SGHNT, CDR2 YYREEE, per germline (reference sequence). V was cut by 2 bases and J by 0 bases, with 9 bases left in between. The CDR3 bases are TGTGCCAGCAGCTTTTTTCAGGGCTCCTACAATGAGCAGTTCTTC. Its translation is CASSFFQGSYNEQFF.

The rearrangement joins TRBV7-9 to TRBJ1-1; no definite D call. The V and J ends lost 0 bases and 8 bases respectively, with 19 bases between them. CDR3 length: 16 residues. CDR1 and CDR2 (germline): SEHNR, FQNEAQ (reference sequence). CDR3 sequence: CASSLAPSNYNNEAFF. The CDR3, as DNA: TGTGCCAGCAGCTTAGCCCCTTCAAACTACAATAACGAAGCTTTCTTT.

This clone appeared once. This chain connects TRBV6-5 to TRBJ2-5; D gene unclear. Trimming shortened V by 5 bases and J by 4 bases, and 17 bases separated the two germline ends. This CDR3 has 15 residues. From germline, CDR1 is MNHEY and CDR2 SVGAGI. Here the CDR3 DNA reads TGTGCCAGCAGTCTGTCAGGCAGGCTGTCAGAGACCCAGTACTTC. This gives the protein CASSLSGRLSETQYF.

The V gene is TRBV10-3, the J gene TRBJ2-1; 10 bases are shared with TRBD2. The CDR3 covers 18 residues. With V trimmed by 0 bases and J by 0 bases, 5 bases remained unmatched. Germline V CDR1 and CDR2: ENHRY, SYGVKD. The CDR3 sequence is CAISESGSGGSSYNEQFF. The DNA of the CDR3 is TGTGCCATCAGTGAGTCGGGTAGCGGGGGGAGCTCCTACAATGAGCAGTTCTTC.

This chain joins TRBV30 and TRBJ2-1, with 7 bases that match TRBD1. With V trimmed by 3 bases and J by 14 bases, 13 bases remained unmatched. The CDR3 contains 13 residues. The germline gives CDR1 GTSNPN, CDR2 SVGIG (reference sequence). The CDR3 is CAWREQGMSLEFF. The CDR3 DNA reads TGTGCCTGGAGGGAACAGGGGATGAGCCTAGAGTTCTTC.

V gene TRBV7-3 combines with J gene TRBJ2-1; 13 nucleotides line up with TRBD2. The CDR3 contains 17 residues. V lost 5 bases to trimming and J lost 2 bases; unmatched junction nucleotides: 6. CDR1 and CDR2 (germline): SGHTA, FQGTGA. The CDR3 here is CASSPRLAGGPYNEQFF. CDR3 nucleotides: TGTGCCAGCAGCCCCCGACTAGCGGGGGGCCCCTACAATGAGCAGTTCTTC.

The chain joins TRBV5-1 to TRBJ1-1; 8 bases are a match to TRBD1. Germline V gene sequence: CDR1 SGHRS, CDR2 YFSETQ. The CDR3 consists of 16 residues. Trimming at V came to 2 bases and at J to 0 bases, leaving 6 bases not matched to a gene. The CDR3 DNA is TGCGCCAGCAGCTTAAACAGGGGGTCTATGAACACTGAAGCTTTCTTT. Its translation is CASSLNRGSMNTEAFF.

This clone occurred once. The rearrangement links TRBV2 to TRBJ2-1, with TRBD2 as a possible D gene (6 bases). This CDR3 is 15 amino acids long. V was shortened by 7 bases and J by 1 base, with 14 bases between the two germline ends. Germline-derived CDR1 and CDR2 are SNHLY and FYNNEI. The CDR3 coding sequence is TGTGCCAGCAAGTTCTCGGGGGTGTCCTACAATGAGCAGTTCTTC. Protein sequence: CASKFSGVSYNEQFF.

This chain uses TRBV10-2 with TRBJ1-4; the D gene is possibly TRBD1 (5 bases). This CDR3 has 14 residues. The V and J ends lost 7 bases and 4 bases respectively, with 13 bases between them. Germline CDR1 and CDR2: WSHSY and SAAADI. The CDR3 DNA reads TGCGCCAGCACTCCGGGACTGATTAATGAAAAACTGTTTTTT. Its translation is CASTPGLINEKLFF.

The gene calls are TRBV4-2 and TRBJ2-5; 10 bases match TRBD2. The junction had 10 bases not matched to a gene; V was cut back by 0 bases and J by 6 bases. The germline CDR1 and CDR2 sequences are LGHNA and YNFKEQ. CDR3 length: 17 amino acids. Here the CDR3 DNA reads TGTGCCAGCAGCCAAGATCCAGCGGGGGGGCCCTTGAAGACCCAGTACTTC. Translation: CASSQDPAGGPLKTQYF.

The chain uses TRBV11-2 and TRBJ2-7; 9 bases agree with TRBD2. The V gene's germline CDR1 is SGHAT and CDR2 FQNNGV. This CDR3 is 15 amino acids long. V gave up 1 base and J gave up 12 bases; unmatched junction bases: 13. CDR3 coding DNA: TGTGCCAGCAGCTTAGGATCCCAGCGGGGGGAGGTTTCGTACTTC. Its protein is CASSLGSQRGEVSYF.

This chain uses TRBV7-9 with TRBJ1-2; tentative D call: TRBD1 (6 bases). Germline V lookup: CDR1 SEHNR, CDR2 FQNEAQ (reference sequence). This CDR3 region has 14 residues. The V and J ends lost 5 bases and 4 bases respectively, with 14 bases between them. The CDR3 loop reads CASSPGETVYGYTF. CDR3 nucleotides: TGTGCCAGCAGCCCAGGGGAGACAGTCTATGGCTACACCTTC.

The chain carries TRBV9 and TRBJ1-4; 7 bases are a match to TRBD1. Germline-derived CDR1 and CDR2 are SGDLS and YYNGEE. The CDR3 sequence is 15 residues long. The V segment lost 4 bases and the J segment 8 bases; nucleotides outside the gene matches: 11. The chain's CDR3 is CASSLQQGMGEKLFF. The CDR3 DNA sequence: TGTGCCAGCAGCCTTCAACAGGGGATGGGGGAAAAACTGTTTTTT.

V usage is TRBV3-1 (or the pseudogene TRBV3-2) and J usage is TRBJ1-1; D is ambiguous. The CDR3 covers 13 residues. The V end was cut by 4 bases, the J end by 3 bases, with 9 bases between. Germline CDR1 and CDR2: LGHDT and YNNKEL (reference sequence). CDR3 in amino acids: CASSPDWDTEAFF. The CDR3 DNA follows: TGTGCCAGCAGCCCGGACTGGGACACTGAAGCTTTCTTT.

This sequence joins TRBV5-1 and TRBJ1-1, with 7 bases lining up with TRBD1. The CDR3 runs to 13 residues. Germline assignment: CDR1 SGHRS and CDR2 YFSETQ. V lost 0 bases and J lost 8; bases outside the gene matches: 4. The CDR3 reads CASSLALGQEAFF. Here the CDR3 DNA reads TGCGCCAGCAGCTTGGCGCTGGGACAGGAAGCTTTCTTT.

The J gene is TRBJ1-1, the V gene TRBV4-2; perhaps TRBD1 as D (5 bases). The V end was cut by 3 bases, the J end by 1 base, with 9 bases between. The germline V gene encodes CDR1 LGHNA and CDR2 YNFKEQ. The CDR3 runs 14 residues. CDR3 loop: CASSQETGNTEAFF. The DNA of the CDR3 is TGTGCCAGCAGCCAGGAAACAGGGAACACTGAAGCTTTCTTT.

The chain carries TRBV2 and TRBJ2-1; 8 bases align to TRBD2. Germline V gene lookup returns CDR1 SNHLY and CDR2 FYNNEI. The CDR3 covers 16 residues. The V segment lost 4 bases and the J segment 8 bases; nucleotides outside the gene matches: 13. The CDR3, as DNA: TGTGCCAGCAGTGCGTGGCGGGGGGTATCCTCGGATGAGCAGTTCTTC. It yields the protein CASSAWRGVSSDEQFF.

The chain carries TRBV5-1 and TRBJ2-7; TRBD1 matches at 8 bases. V dropped 4 bases and J dropped 4; count of bases not matched to a gene: 10. Germline V gene lookup returns CDR1 SGHRS and CDR2 YFSETQ. The CDR3 is 15 residues long. CDR3 bases: TGCGCCAGCAGCGGGCCGGACAGGGTGTCATACGAGCAGTACTTC. This gives the protein CASSGPDRVSYEQYF.

This clone was seen a handful of times. The chain uses TRBV11-2 and TRBJ2-7; maybe TRBD1 (5 bases). Germline-derived CDR1 and CDR2 are SGHAT and FQNNGV. CDR3 size: 12 residues. Trimming left V 5 bases short and J 4 bases short, with 9 bases between. The CDR3 DNA follows: TGTGCCAGCAGCAGGGGAATTTACGAGCAGTACTTC. Translating gives CASSRGIYEQYF.

The chain couples TRBV7-9 to TRBJ2-3, with TRBD2 as a possible D gene (6 bases). The CDR3 spans 15 residues. V lost 3 bases and J lost 3, with 13 bases in between. CDR1 and CDR2 (germline): SEHNR, FQNEAQ (reference sequence). The CDR3 DNA is TGTGCCAGCAGCTTTGTCGGGGGTTTAACAGATACGCAGTATTTT. It encodes CASSFVGGLTDTQYF.

The rearrangement joins TRBV4-1 to TRBJ1-6; unclear D gene. Trimming left V 4 bases short and J 7 bases short, with 14 bases between. Germline CDR1 is MGHRA and CDR2 is YSYEKL. The CDR3 has 15 residues. The DNA of the CDR3 is TGCGCCAGCAGCCCGCCGACCACGGGGAATTCACCCCTCCACTTT. Translation gives CASSPPTTGNSPLHF.

The chain is built from TRBV3-1 (or the pseudogene TRBV3-2) and TRBJ2-5; TRBD1 is a possible D gene (6 bases). V lost 0 bases to trimming and J lost 5 bases, with 7 bases between them. This CDR3 comprises 13 residues. The V gene's germline CDR1 is LGHDT and CDR2 YNNKEL (reference sequence). The CDR3 protein is CASSQEGGETQYF. In nucleotides, the CDR3 is TGTGCCAGCAGCCAAGAAGGGGGTGAGACCCAGTACTTC.

V usage is TRBV18 and J usage is TRBJ2-5, with 9 bases aligning to TRBD1. Germline CDR1 reads KGHSH; CDR2 reads LQKENI. The V segment lost 3 bases and the J segment 4 bases; nucleotides outside the gene matches: 12. The CDR3 has 17 residues. For the CDR3, the DNA is TGTGCCAGCTCACCTTTGGACAGGGGCGTTATGGGAGAGACCCAGTACTTC. Amino acids: CASSPLDRGVMGETQYF.

The J gene is TRBJ2-5, the V gene TRBV3-1 (or the pseudogene TRBV3-2); weak D call: TRBD2 (5 bases). The CDR3 is 12 residues long. Germline lookup yields CDR1 LGHDT and CDR2 YNNKEL (reference sequence). V shed 1 base and J shed 10 bases, with 10 bases lying between them. CDR3 loop: CASSQVGERQYF. For the CDR3, the DNA is TGTGCCAGCAGCCAAGTTGGGGAGCGCCAGTACTTC.

The rearrangement uses TRBV6-5 and TRBJ1-2, with 8 bases aligning to TRBD1. The CDR3 is made up of 15 amino acids. V was pared by 2 bases and J by 8 bases, with 10 bases of the junction left unmatched. CDR1 is MNHEY, CDR2 SVGAGI, per germline. The CDR3 loop reads CASSYQPGQAVGYTF. The CDR3 nucleotides are TGTGCCAGCAGTTACCAACCGGGACAGGCTGTAGGCTACACCTTC.

The chain recombines TRBV11-2 with TRBJ2-3, with D possibly matching TRBD2 (5 bases). The germline V gene encodes CDR1 SGHAT and CDR2 FQNNGV. Trimming pared 6 bases from V and 4 bases from J, leaving 17 bases between. This CDR3 region has 15 residues. The CDR3 spells CASREGAPRADTQYF. As DNA, the CDR3 is TGTGCCAGCAGAGAGGGAGCTCCCCGCGCAGATACGCAGTATTTT.